This TCR beta chain emerged from a study of T cell responses to AZD1222 COVID-19 vaccine. Study-wide results and caveats: The donor group comprised mostly white British people and more females; the analysis possibly underestimated clonal diversity.

Per the germline V gene, CDR1 is LNHDA and CDR2 is SQIVND (reference sequence). The CDR3 sequence is 13 residues long. V dropped 1 base and J dropped 7; count of bases not matched to a gene: 4. Libraries were prepared by immunoSEQ multiplex PCR; TCRdb keeps only in-frame clonotypes and omits some of them. The sample carries approximately 110,000 clones, around 94% recorded once. On this clone itself: Its target is unknown.

The chain is built from TRBV19 and TRBJ2-7, with 7 bases that match TRBD1. Material: peripheral blood, obtained on day 0 of AZD1222 vaccination. This sequence was found in an adult in good health. The CDR3 nucleotides read TGTGCCAGTAGTATAGGACAGGGAAGGGAGCAGTACTTC. It codes for CASSIGQGREQYF.